This TCR beta chain was observed in a study of blood T cell repertoires in COVID-19. To note about this clone: At one end the junction does not follow the germline gene, possibly because of a read error.

Data came from immunoSEQ multiplex PCR; TCRdb stores just in-frame clones and leaves some out. The sample consists of roughly 97,000 clones, approximately 88% of them appearing once. The CDR3 extends over 16 amino acids. CDR1 SSHAT and CDR2 FNYEAQ come from the germline V gene (reference sequence). Sequenced material: peripheral blood. The source is a human donor in a cohort sampled during active COVID-19. This chain links TRBV7-7 with TRBJ2-2; TRBD2 is a possible D gene (6 bases). The CDR3 DNA reads as TGTGCTAGCAGCCCACACGGGACTTTAAACACCGGGGAGCTGTTTTTT. It is translated as CASSPHGTLNTGELFF.